This T cell receptor (beta chain) was sequenced in a study of blood T cell repertoires in COVID-19. The protocol was immunoSEQ multiplex PCR, while the TCRdb copy is restricted to in-frame clones and leaves out a portion. The repertoire consists of 250,000 or so clones, with around 87% occurring once and the leading ten covering about 1.5%. The V and J ends lost 3 bases and 9 bases, in that order; junction bases with no gene match: 7. This CDR3 region has 14 residues. Germline V gene lookup returns CDR1 LNHNV and CDR2 YYDKDF (reference sequence). The TCR was taken from a woman aged 45-59 years who had recovered from COVID-19. Specimen: PBMCs or T cells enriched from blood (not recorded which). The rearrangement links TRBV15 to TRBJ1-5; 8 bases fit TRBD1. CDR3 in DNA: TGTGCCACCAGCAGTCAGGGACAGGAGCGGCCCCAGCATTTT. This sequence encodes CATSSQGQERPQHF. The entire variable domain, with the rest obtained from reference TRBV15 and TRBJ1-5, is as follows: DAMVIQNPRYQVTQFGKPVTLSCSQTLNHNVMYWYQQKSSQAPKLLFHYYDKDFNNEADTPDNFQSRRPNTSFCFLDIRSPGLGDTAMYLCATSSQGQERPQHFGDGTRLSIL.